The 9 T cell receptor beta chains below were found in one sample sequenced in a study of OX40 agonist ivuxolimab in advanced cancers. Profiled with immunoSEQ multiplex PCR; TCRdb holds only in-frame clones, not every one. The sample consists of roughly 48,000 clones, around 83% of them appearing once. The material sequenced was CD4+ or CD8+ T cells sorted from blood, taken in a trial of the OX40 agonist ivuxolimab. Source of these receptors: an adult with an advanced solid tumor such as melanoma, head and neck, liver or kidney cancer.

The CDR3: CASRRQGSSEQYF. For the CDR3, the DNA is TGTGCCAGCAGGCGACAGGGGAGTTCCGAGCAGTACTTC. V gene TRBV7-2 combines with J gene TRBJ2-5, with 8 bases fitting TRBD1. The better agreement between TRBJ2-7 and the DNA end casts doubt on the J call. Germline CDR1 is SGHTA and CDR2 is FQGNSA. This CDR3 spans 13 amino acids.

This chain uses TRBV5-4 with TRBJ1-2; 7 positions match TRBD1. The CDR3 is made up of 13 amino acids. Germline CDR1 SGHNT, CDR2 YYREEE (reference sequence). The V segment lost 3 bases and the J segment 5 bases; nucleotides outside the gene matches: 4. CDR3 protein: CASSSGQNYGYTF. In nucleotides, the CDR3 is TGTGCCAGCAGCTCGGGACAGAATTATGGCTACACCTTC.

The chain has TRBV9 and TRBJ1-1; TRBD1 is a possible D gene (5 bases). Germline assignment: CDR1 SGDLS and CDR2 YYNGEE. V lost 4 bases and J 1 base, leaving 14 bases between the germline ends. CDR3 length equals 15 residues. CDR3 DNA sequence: TGTGCCAGCAGCCCTAGAGGGGTGGGGAACACTGAAGCTTTCTTT. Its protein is CASSPRGVGNTEAFF. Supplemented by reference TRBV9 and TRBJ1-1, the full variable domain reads DSGVTQTPKHLITATGQRVTLRCSPRSGDLSVYWYQQSLDQGLQFLIQYYNGEERAKGNILERFSAQQFPDLHSELNLSSLELGDSALYFCASSPRGVGNTEAFFGQGTRLTVV.

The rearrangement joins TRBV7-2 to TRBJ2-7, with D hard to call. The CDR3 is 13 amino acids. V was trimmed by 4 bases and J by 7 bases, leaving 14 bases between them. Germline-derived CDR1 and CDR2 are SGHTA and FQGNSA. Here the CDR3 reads CASSSAPGGEQYF. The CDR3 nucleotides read TGTGCCAGCAGCTCGGCACCGGGTGGAGAGCAGTACTTC.

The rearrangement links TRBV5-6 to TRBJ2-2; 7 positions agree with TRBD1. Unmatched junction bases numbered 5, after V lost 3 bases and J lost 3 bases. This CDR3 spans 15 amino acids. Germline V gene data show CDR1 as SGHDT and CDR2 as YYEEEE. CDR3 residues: CASSSQTGDTGELFF. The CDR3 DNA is TGTGCCAGCAGCTCTCAAACAGGGGACACCGGGGAGCTGTTTTTT. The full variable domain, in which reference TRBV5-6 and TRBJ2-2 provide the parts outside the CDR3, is DAGVTQSPTHLIKTRGQQVTLRCSPKSGHDTVSWYQQALGQGPQFIFQYYEEEERQRGNFPDRFSGHQFPNYSSELNVNALLLGDSALYLCASSSQTGDTGELFFGEGSRLTVL.

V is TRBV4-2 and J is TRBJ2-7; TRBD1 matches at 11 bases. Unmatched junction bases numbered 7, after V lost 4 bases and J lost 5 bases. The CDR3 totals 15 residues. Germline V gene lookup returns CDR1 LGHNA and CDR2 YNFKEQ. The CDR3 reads CASSRRTGGVDEQYF. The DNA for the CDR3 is TGTGCCAGCAGCCGCCGGACAGGGGGCGTCGACGAGCAGTACTTC.

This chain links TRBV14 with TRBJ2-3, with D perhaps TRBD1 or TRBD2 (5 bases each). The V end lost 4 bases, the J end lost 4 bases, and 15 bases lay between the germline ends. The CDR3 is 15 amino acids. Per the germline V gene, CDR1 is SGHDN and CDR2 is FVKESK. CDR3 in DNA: TGTGCCAGCAGCCGCCGGGACCGCAACGCAGATACGCAGTATTTT. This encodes CASSRRDRNADTQYF.

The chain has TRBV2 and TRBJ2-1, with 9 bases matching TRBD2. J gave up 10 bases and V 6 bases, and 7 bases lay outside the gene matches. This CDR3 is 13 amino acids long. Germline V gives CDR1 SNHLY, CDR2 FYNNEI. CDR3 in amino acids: CASRPGLALEQFF. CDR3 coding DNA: TGTGCCAGCAGGCCGGGACTAGCATTAGAGCAGTTCTTC. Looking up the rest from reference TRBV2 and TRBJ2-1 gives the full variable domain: EPEVTQTPSHQVTQMGQEVILRCVPISNHLYFYWYRQILGQKVEFLVSFYNNEISEKSEIFDDQFSVERPDGSNFTLKIRSTKLEDSAMYFCASRPGLALEQFFGPGTRLTVL.

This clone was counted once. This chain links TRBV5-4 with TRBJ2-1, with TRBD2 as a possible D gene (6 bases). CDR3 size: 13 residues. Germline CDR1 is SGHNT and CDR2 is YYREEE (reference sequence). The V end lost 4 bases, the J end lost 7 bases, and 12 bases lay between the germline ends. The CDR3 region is CASSLSGSNEQFF. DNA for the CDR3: TGTGCCAGCAGCCTGAGCGGGTCGAATGAGCAGTTCTTC.